These 24 T cell receptor beta chains were sequenced from one sample in a study of liver allograft versus peripheral blood T cells. At the level of the study: The authors compared T cell receptor repertoires in transplanted livers with recipients' peripheral blood repertoires.

One entry per CDR3 protein results from TCRdb running MiXCR on the reads. The sample has fewer than 15,000 distinct CDR3 sequences; 18% are singletons. Source of these receptors: a human patient who had a liver transplant. Certain T cells may be donor cells from the graft.

This clonotype was found a few times. This chain joins TRBV7-9 and TRBJ2-7; 8 bases are shared with TRBD1. After removal of 5 bases from V and 0 bases from J, the junction contained 6 bases not matched to a gene. The germline CDR1 and CDR2 sequences are SEHNR and FQNEAQ (reference sequence). The length of the CDR3 is 15 residues. In DNA form, the CDR3 reads TGTGCCAGCAGCCAACGGACAGGGTCCTCCTACGAGCAGTACTTC. Translated, it gives CASSQRTGSSYEQYF.

The sample holds many counts of this clonotype. This sequence joins TRBV18 and TRBJ1-3; TRBD1 might be the D (6 bases). Germline V gene lookup returns CDR1 KGHSH and CDR2 LQKENI. V lost 3 bases and J 1 base, leaving 13 bases between the germline ends. The CDR3 extends over 16 amino acids. CDR3 region: CASSPTRTGSGNTIYF. As DNA, the CDR3 is TGTGCCAGCTCACCGACGAGAACAGGGTCTGGAAACACCATATATTTT.

Judged by abundance, this clonotype is medium-sized. This chain connects TRBV7-2 to TRBJ2-3; D may correspond to TRBD1 or TRBD2 (6 bases each). CDR3 length: 16 residues. Per the germline V gene, CDR1 is SGHTA and CDR2 is FQGNSA. The V gene lost 2 bases and the J gene lost 5 bases, with 17 bases spanning the gap. The CDR3 region has the DNA TGTGCCAGCAGCTTAAGTTGGGCGGCGGGACAAGATACGCAGTATTTT. Translation gives CASSLSWAAGQDTQYF.

This clonotype was picked up many times. V gene TRBV27 combines with J gene TRBJ2-4, with no clear D. The CDR3 contains 12 residues. V was clipped by 3 bases and J by 7 bases, with 7 bases between them. Looked up from germline, CDR1 is MNHEY and CDR2 is SMNVEV (reference sequence). The CDR3 region has the DNA TGTGCCAGCAGTTTCAATGGTAACATTCAGTACTTC. Its protein product is CASSFNGNIQYF.

This clonotype is labeled as medium-sized (0.01 to 0.1%). V is TRBV13 and J is TRBJ1-6; 10 bases align to TRBD1. Germline CDR1 reads PRHDT; CDR2 reads FYEKMQ (reference sequence). Germline trimming cut 4 bases from V and 4 bases from J; bases unmatched to any gene: 4. The CDR3 is 16 residues long. The CDR3 region is CASSSRDRGYNSPLHF. CDR3 DNA: TGTGCCAGCAGCTCCCGGGACAGGGGTTATAATTCACCCCTCCACTTT.

In its sample, this clonotype was seen a few times. The chain carries TRBV11-2 and TRBJ1-4; 10 bases map to TRBD1. In germline, CDR1 is SGHAT, CDR2 FQNNGV. CDR3 length: 17 amino acids. The J segment lost 4 bases and the V segment lost 6 bases, leaving 11 bases of the junction unmatched. DNA of the CDR3: TGTGCCAGCAGAGACAGGGGGCCCATACCCAATAATGAAAAACTGTTTTTT. Protein product: CASRDRGPIPNNEKLFF.

This clonotype has a count of ten or more. This chain uses TRBV6-2 or TRBV6-3 with TRBJ2-4; TRBD1 agrees at 8 bases. J lost 1 base, V lost 2 bases, and 4 bases had no gene match. Looked up from germline, CDR1 is MNHEY and CDR2 is SVGEGT. The CDR3 is 16 amino acids. The CDR3 DNA reads TGTGCCAGCAGTTACCCCCGGGACAGGGCCAAAAACATTCAGTACTTC. It translates to CASSYPRDRAKNIQYF.

By proportion, this clonotype is medium-sized. The genes are TRBV7-2 and TRBJ2-1; TRBD2 aligns across 11 bases. The CDR3 has 19 residues. J lost 8 bases, V lost 5 bases, and 20 bases had no gene match. CDR1 SGHTA and CDR2 FQGNSA come from the germline V gene. The CDR3 DNA is TGTGCCAGCAGCCTCGCCCCCTCTAGCGGGAGGTCCTCCCTCGATGAGCAGTTCTTC. The encoded protein is CASSLAPSSGRSSLDEQFF.

The rearrangement uses TRBV6-1 and TRBJ2-3, with 9 bases aligning to TRBD1. This CDR3 is built from 14 residues. CDR1 is MNHNS, CDR2 SASEGT, per germline. The ends lost 7 bases at V and 1 base at J; junction bases unmatched: 3. CDR3 bases: TGTGCCAGCACCTGGGACAGGGGCACAGATACGCAGTATTTT. This translates into CASTWDRGTDTQYF.

This clonotype is medium-sized. The chain joins TRBV19 to TRBJ1-4; D ambiguous. V was cut by 0 bases and J by 3 bases, with 11 bases left in between. Germline assignment: CDR1 LNHDA and CDR2 SQIVND (reference sequence). The CDR3 consists of 16 residues. The CDR3 sequence: CASSIEAAAPNEKLFF. CDR3 coding DNA: TGTGCCAGTAGTATAGAGGCGGCGGCGCCTAATGAAAAACTGTTTTTT.

This clonotype showed up just a few times. The chain employs TRBV20-1 and TRBJ2-3; either TRBD1 or TRBD2 may fit D (5 bases each). Trimming shortened V by 1 base and J by 9 bases, and 11 bases separated the two germline ends. The CDR3 contains 12 residues. Germline-derived CDR1 and CDR2 are DFQATT and SNEGSKA (reference sequence). In nucleotides, the CDR3 is TGCAGTGCTAGAGGGGACGGTGCCACGCAGTATTTT. Encoded protein: CSARGDGATQYF.

This clonotype has only a few counts. J is TRBJ1-2 and V is TRBV7-2, with D possibly being TRBD1 (5 bases). Trimming stripped 3 bases from V and 5 bases from J, with 13 bases between. The CDR3 has 14 residues. CDR1 and CDR2 from the germline V gene are SGHTA and FQGNSA. Here the CDR3 reads CASSLWGTEYGYTF. The CDR3 DNA is TGTGCCAGCAGCTTGTGGGGGACGGAGTATGGCTACACCTTC. Complete variable domain (other parts from reference TRBV7-2 and TRBJ1-2): GAGVSQSPSNKVTEKGKDVELRCDPISGHTALYWYRQSLGQGLEFLIYFQGNSAPDKSGLPSDRFSAERTGGSVSTLTIQRTQQEDSAVYLCASSLWGTEYGYTFGSGTRLTVV.

In this sample, this clonotype turned up many times. The rearrangement uses TRBV18 and TRBJ2-7; TRBD1 matches 10 bases. V lost 2 bases, J lost 6 bases, and 10 bases stayed unmatched. The V gene's germline CDR1 is KGHSH and CDR2 LQKENI. The CDR3 loop spans 16 amino acids. The CDR3 loop reads CASSPNAWDRGGEQYF. Written as DNA, the CDR3 is TGTGCCAGCTCACCAAATGCCTGGGACAGGGGAGGCGAGCAGTACTTC.

This clonotype was detected a few times. The chain links TRBV20-1 to TRBJ2-7; weak D call: TRBD1 (8 bases). The germline V gene has CDR1 DFQATT and CDR2 SNEGSKA (reference sequence). Trimming cost V 2 bases and J 10 bases, with 24 bases left between them. The CDR3 totals 15 residues. The CDR3 DNA follows: TGCAGTGCTAGAAGGGGGGGACAGGTTAGTCACACTCAGTACTTC. Amino acid sequence: CSARRGGQVSHTQYF.

This clonotype has just one count. V is TRBV18 and J is TRBJ2-2; D remains unclear. Germline V gene data show CDR1 as KGHSH and CDR2 as LQKENI. V was clipped by 2 bases and J by 4 bases, with 11 bases between them. The CDR3 has 15 residues. The CDR3 DNA is TGTGCCAGCTCACCATCCCAGGACCCCACCGGGGAGCTGTTTTTT. It is translated as CASSPSQDPTGELFF.

There are a few counts of this clonotype. The V gene is TRBV5-6, the J gene TRBJ1-5; TRBD1 matches 8 bases. The ends lost 3 bases at V and 3 bases at J; junction bases unmatched: 11. The germline CDR1 and CDR2 sequences are SGHDT and YYEEEE. This CDR3 spans 17 amino acids. The CDR3 sequence: CASSSLLTGGYNQPQHF. The CDR3 DNA reads TGTGCCAGCAGCTCCCTTCTCACAGGGGGATACAATCAGCCCCAGCATTTT.

This clonotype was seen a handful of times. This chain connects TRBV6-5 to TRBJ1-1; the D gene is possibly TRBD1 (6 bases). Trimming stripped 6 bases from V and 3 bases from J, with 11 bases between. The CDR3 extends over 13 amino acids. Looked up from germline, CDR1 is MNHEY and CDR2 is SVGAGI. CDR3 in DNA: TGTGCCAGCAGGACGGACAGTTACACTGAAGCTTTCTTT. Amino acids: CASRTDSYTEAFF.

This clonotype was observed a few times. The chain links TRBV28 to TRBJ1-4, with 8 bases matching TRBD1. The germline V gene has CDR1 MDHEN and CDR2 SYDVKM. CDR3 size: 14 residues. V gave up 2 bases and J gave up 8 bases; unmatched junction bases: 4. The CDR3 bases are TGTGCCAGCAGTTTAAGCAGGGGGCGAGAAAAACTGTTTTTT. This sequence encodes CASSLSRGREKLFF.

This clonotype is deemed medium-sized. The V call is TRBV7-2, the J call TRBJ1-2; 12 positions agree with TRBD1. The CDR3 has 17 residues. CDR1 and CDR2 from the germline V gene are SGHTA and FQGNSA. V shed 3 bases, J shed 5 bases, and the junction held 10 bases outside the gene matches. The CDR3 sequence is CASSLGGTGGVSYGYTF. CDR3 DNA: TGTGCCAGCAGCTTGGGAGGGACAGGGGGCGTCTCTTATGGCTACACCTTC.

By sample fraction, this clonotype is medium-sized. The gene calls are TRBV19 and TRBJ1-4; the D gene is possibly TRBD1 (6 bases). Trimming left V 6 bases short and J 8 bases short, with 16 bases between. This CDR3 has 14 residues. Germline assignment: CDR1 LNHDA and CDR2 SQIVND (reference sequence). DNA for the CDR3: TGTGCCAGTAGCGACGGGGGCCTGGGGGAAAAACTGTTTTTT. Translating gives CASSDGGLGEKLFF.

The chain recombines TRBV20-1 with TRBJ1-4; D is perhaps TRBD1 (5 bases). V gave up 0 bases and J gave up 2 bases, with 7 bases separating them. This CDR3 region has 14 residues. Germline V CDR1 and CDR2: DFQATT, SNEGSKA (reference sequence). CDR3 protein: CSAREGRTNEKLFF. The CDR3 DNA sequence: TGCAGTGCTAGAGAGGGACGTACTAATGAAAAACTGTTTTTT.

The chain has TRBV14 and TRBJ1-1; D is ambiguous. Trimming shortened V by 0 bases and J by 7 bases, and 6 bases separated the two germline ends. Germline values: CDR1 SGHDN, CDR2 FVKESK. The CDR3 is 12 amino acids. As DNA, the CDR3 is TGTGCCAGCAGCCAAGAAAGGAGTGAAGCTTTCTTT. Translating gives CASSQERSEAFF.

Judged by abundance, this clonotype is medium-sized. The chain recombines TRBV13 with TRBJ1-6, with 8 nucleotides matching TRBD1. This CDR3 spans 18 amino acids. Trimming took 2 bases from V and 6 from J; bases not matched to a gene: 12. CDR1 is PRHDT and CDR2 is FYEKMQ in the germline V gene (reference sequence). CDR3 DNA: TGTGCCAGCAGCTTAAGGGACAGGATGATGTTTGGTAATTCACCCCTCCACTTT. Residues: CASSLRDRMMFGNSPLHF.

This sequence joins TRBV29-1 and TRBJ2-1, with 8 bases matching TRBD1. CDR3 size: 14 residues. The V gene end was trimmed by 3 bases and the J gene end by 6 bases; junction bases not matched to a gene: 7. Germline values: CDR1 SQVTM, CDR2 ANQGSEA. CDR3 sequence reads: CSVEDRASANEQFF. The CDR3 bases are TGCAGCGTTGAGGACAGGGCTTCAGCCAATGAGCAGTTCTTC.